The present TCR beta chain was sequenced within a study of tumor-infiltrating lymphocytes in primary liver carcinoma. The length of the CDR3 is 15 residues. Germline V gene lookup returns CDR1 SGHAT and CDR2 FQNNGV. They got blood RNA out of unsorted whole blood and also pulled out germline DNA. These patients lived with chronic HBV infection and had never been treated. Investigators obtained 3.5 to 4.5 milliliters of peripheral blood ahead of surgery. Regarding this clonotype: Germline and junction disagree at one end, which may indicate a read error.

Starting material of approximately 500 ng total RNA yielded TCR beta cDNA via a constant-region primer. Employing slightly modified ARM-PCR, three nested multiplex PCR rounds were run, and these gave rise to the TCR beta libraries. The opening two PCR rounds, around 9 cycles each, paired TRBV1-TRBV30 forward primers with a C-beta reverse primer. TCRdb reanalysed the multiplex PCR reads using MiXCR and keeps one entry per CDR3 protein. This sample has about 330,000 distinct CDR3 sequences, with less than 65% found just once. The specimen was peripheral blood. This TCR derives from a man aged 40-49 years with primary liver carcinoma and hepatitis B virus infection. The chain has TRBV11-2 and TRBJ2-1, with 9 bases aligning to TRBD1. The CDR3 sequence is CAGSHGTGFYNEQFF. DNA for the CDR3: TGTGCCGGCAGTCACGGGACAGGGTTTTACAATGAGCAGTTCTTC.